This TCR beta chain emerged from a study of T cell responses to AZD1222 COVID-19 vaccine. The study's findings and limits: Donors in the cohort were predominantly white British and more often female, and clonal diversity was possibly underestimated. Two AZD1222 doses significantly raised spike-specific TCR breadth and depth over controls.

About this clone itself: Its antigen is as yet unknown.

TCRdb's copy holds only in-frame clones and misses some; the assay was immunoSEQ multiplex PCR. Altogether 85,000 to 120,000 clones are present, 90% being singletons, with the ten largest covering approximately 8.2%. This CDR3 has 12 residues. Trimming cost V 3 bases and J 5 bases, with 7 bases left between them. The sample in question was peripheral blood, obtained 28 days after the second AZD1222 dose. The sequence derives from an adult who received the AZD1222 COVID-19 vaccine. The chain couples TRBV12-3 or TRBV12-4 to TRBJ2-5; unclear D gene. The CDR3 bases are TGTGCCAGCAGTTTCCCCTGGGAGACCCAGTACTTC. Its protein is CASSFPWETQYF.